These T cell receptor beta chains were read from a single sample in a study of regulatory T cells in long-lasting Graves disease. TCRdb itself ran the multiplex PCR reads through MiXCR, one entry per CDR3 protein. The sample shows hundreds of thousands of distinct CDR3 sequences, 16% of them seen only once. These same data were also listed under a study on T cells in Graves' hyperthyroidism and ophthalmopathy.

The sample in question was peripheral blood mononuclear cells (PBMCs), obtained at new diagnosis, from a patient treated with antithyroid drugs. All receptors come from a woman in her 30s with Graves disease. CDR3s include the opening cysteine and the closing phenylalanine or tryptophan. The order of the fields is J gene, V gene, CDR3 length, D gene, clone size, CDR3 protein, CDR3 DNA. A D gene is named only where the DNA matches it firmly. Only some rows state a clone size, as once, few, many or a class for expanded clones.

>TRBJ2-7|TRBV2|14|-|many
CASSGTVTPYEQYF
TGTGCCAGCAGCGGTACCGTAACGCCCTACGAGCAGTACTTC
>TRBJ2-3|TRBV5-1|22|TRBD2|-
CASSLMAGPFSGRAQGVDTQYF
TGCGCCAGCAGCTTGATGGCGGGACCCTTTAGCGGGAGGGCCCAAGGTGTTGATACGCAGTATTTT
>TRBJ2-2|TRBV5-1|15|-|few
CASSLRDPRREELFF
TGCGCCAGCAGCTTGAGGGACCCACGGCGGGAGGAGCTGTTTTTT
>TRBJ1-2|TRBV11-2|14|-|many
CASSLDRDYYGYTF
TGTGCCAGCAGCTTGGACCGGGACTACTATGGCTACACCTTC
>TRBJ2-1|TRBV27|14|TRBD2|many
CASRGTSAHNEQFF
TGTGCCAGCAGGGGGACTAGCGCCCACAATGAGCAGTTCTTC
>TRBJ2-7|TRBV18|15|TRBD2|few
CASSVAGMSSYEQYF
TGTGCCAGCTCGGTAGCGGGTATGAGCTCCTACGAGCAGTACTTC
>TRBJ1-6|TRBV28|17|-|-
CASITPGDTSYNSPLHF
TGTGCCAGCATAACACCAGGGGACACCTCCTATAATTCACCCCTCCACTTT
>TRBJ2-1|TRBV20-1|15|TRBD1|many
CSARGQGYSYNEQFF
TGCAGTGCTAGGGGACAGGGCTACTCCTACAATGAGCAGTTCTTC
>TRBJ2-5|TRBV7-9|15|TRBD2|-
CASRPSGRDLGTQYF
TGTGCCAGCAGACCTAGCGGGAGGGATCTTGGGACCCAGTACTTC
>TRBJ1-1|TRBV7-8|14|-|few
CASRSEQGETEAFF
TGTGCCAGCAGGTCCGAACAGGGAGAAACTGAAGCTTTCTTT
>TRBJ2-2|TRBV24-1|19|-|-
CATSDLQKTRAEGSGELFF
TGTGCCACCAGTGATTTGCAGAAAACCCGGGCCGAAGGGTCCGGGGAGCTGTTTTTT
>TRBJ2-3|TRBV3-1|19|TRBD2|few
CASSQDPTGLAGSQDTQYF
TGTGCCAGCAGCCAAGATCCTACTGGACTAGCGGGATCCCAGGATACGCAGTATTTT
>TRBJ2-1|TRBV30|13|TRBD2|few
CALIKLAGNEQFF
TGTGCCTTAATAAAACTAGCGGGAAATGAGCAGTTCTTC
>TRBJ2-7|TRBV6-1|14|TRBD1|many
CASSPQGADYEQYF
TGTGCCAGCAGCCCACAGGGGGCGGACTACGAGCAGTACTTC
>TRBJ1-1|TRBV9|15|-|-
CASSVGGTADTEAFF
TGTGCCAGCAGCGTAGGTGGGACGGCAGACACTGAAGCTTTCTTT